Described below is a single T cell receptor (beta chain) sequence and its context. Its antigen is unknown. No conserved phenylalanine or tryptophan ends this CDR3, so it is likely a read error. This sample is drawn from a study of neurological immune-mediated disorders. Study findings and constraints: The expanded clones of different subjects shared no CDR3 amino acid sequences (suggesting private repertoires in all groups). Phylogenetic grouping assigned the repertoires of 18 of 34 multiple sclerosis patients to one related-CDR3 cluster, which constitutes a possible signature.

Each CDR3 protein gets one entry after TCRdb re-called the 5' RACE reads with MiXCR. This repertoire shows around 70,000 distinct CDR3 sequences, roughly 5% found once; its top ten account for roughly 2.8%. This CDR3 region has 17 residues. Trimming cost V 1 base and J 0 bases; bases outside gene matches: 4. The V gene's germline CDR1 is SGHRS and CDR2 YFSETQ. This chain connects TRBV5-1 to TRBJ2-6; 7 nucleotides line up with TRBD1. The sequence was collected from a woman aged 25 to 39 with multiple sclerosis. The sample taken for sequencing was PBMCs. This CDR3 reads CASSLPGQASGANVLTN. The CDR3 DNA reads TGCGCCAGCAGCTTGCCCGGACAGGCCTCTGGGGCCAACGTCCTGACTAAC.